This T cell receptor (beta chain) originates from a study of blood T cells in healthy people across ages. Study background: The template switching approach captured approximately one barcoded beta molecule for every two T cells.

The CDR3 has 15 residues. Germline V gene sequence: CDR1 SGHAT, CDR2 FQNNGV. V dropped 5 bases and J dropped 7 bases, with 20 bases sitting between them. In this sample, this clonotype turned up a few times. A J-beta primer mix and a sample-barcoded 5' primer were used in a second PCR of about 7 to 12 cycles. TCRdb itself ran the 5' RACE reads through MiXCR, one entry per CDR3 protein. The repertoire holds around 1,500,000 distinct CDR3 sequences, with 28% as singletons. The clonotype comes from a woman aged 30 to 39 in good health. The chain has TRBV11-2 and TRBJ2-5, with D possibly called TRBD1 or TRBD2 (5 bases each). The specimen sequenced was blood. Written as DNA, the CDR3 is TGTGCCAGCAGCACGCCGGGACGCCCCAAGAGGACCCAGTACTTC. This sequence encodes CASSTPGRPKRTQYF.